This TCR beta chain was documented in a study of T cell repertoires in ileal Crohn's disease. For the study at large: Median disease duration was about 7.9 years; less than 45% smoked at surgery. General study findings and limits: Endoscopic recurrence occurred in every patient whose clonality exceeded 26.8%. Compared with non-smokers, active smokers at surgery showed more clonal expansions.

CDR3 length equals 18 residues. CDR1 and CDR2 (germline): SGHTA, FQGNSA. Trimming took off 1 base at V and 5 bases at J, with 21 bases between the two ends. This clone appeared once. Antigen unknown. Eligibility required adulthood, ileal or ileocolonic Crohn's disease and indicated ileocolonic resection. Clones were sequenced by immunoSEQ multiplex PCR, and TCRdb holds only the in-frame ones, with some missing. The sample records 16,000 or so clones, 80% being singletons. Sequencing used ileal tissue. The rearrangement uses TRBV7-2 and TRBJ2-1; D gene unclear. The origin of this receptor is an adult with Crohn's disease. The CDR3 is CASSLDTIAYAVNNEQFF. The CDR3 region has the DNA TGTGCCAGCAGCTTAGACACCATCGCTTATGCGGTAAACAATGAGCAGTTCTTC.